The 15 T cell receptor beta chains presented below share a single source sample, sequenced in a study of tumor-infiltrating lymphocytes in primary liver carcinoma. RNA and DNA were co-extracted from around 20-30 mg of unsorted bulk tissue. The researchers produced TCR beta cDNA from 400 to 650 ng total RNA with a constant-region primer. Three nested multiplex PCR rounds, a slightly modified ARM-PCR method, built the TCR beta libraries. The two initial PCR rounds, roughly 9 cycles each, used TRBV1-TRBV30 forward and C-beta reverse primers. MiXCR, applied by TCRdb to the multiplex PCR reads, yields one record per CDR3 protein. The table lists roughly 22,000 distinct CDR3 sequences, 65% to 85% of them singletons, with approximately 40% in the top ten. Source material: liver tumor tissue from sampling region 2. The subset: tumor region T2, inferior pole. These receptors all come from a woman aged 25 to 39 with primary liver carcinoma and hepatitis B virus infection.

As concerns this clonotype: The CDR3 does not end in the conserved phenylalanine or tryptophan, so this is likely a read error. The gene calls are TRBV5-6 and TRBJ2-2; D uncertain. The V gene's germline CDR1 is SGHDT and CDR2 YYEEEE. The CDR3 covers 15 residues. DNA of the CDR3: TGTACCAGCAGCTTGGCACCCAGAGTCTACGGGGAGCTGTTTATT. It translates to CTSSLAPRVYGELFI.

Details on this clonotype: The conserved closing phenylalanine or tryptophan is absent in this CDR3, likely reflecting a read error. The chain is built from TRBV14 and TRBJ2-5, with D perhaps TRBD1 (5 bases). The germline V gene has CDR1 SGHDN and CDR2 FVKESK. The CDR3 covers 13 residues. The CDR3: CASNRHRAETQYL. The CDR3 DNA reads TGTGCAAGCAACAGGCACCGCGCCGAGACCCAGTACCTC.

Remarks on this clonotype: A much larger clone is a single base away; this may be a read error. V gene TRBV7-2 combines with J gene TRBJ2-4; the D gene is possibly TRBD2 (6 bases). CDR1 is SGHTA, CDR2 FQGNSA, per germline. The CDR3 has 13 amino acids. V was trimmed by 7 bases and J by 12 bases, leaving 19 bases between them. Written as DNA, the CDR3 is TGTGCCAGCAACATCCGGGAGACTTTTGATCAGTACTTC. This codes for CASNIRETFDQYF.

The rearrangement uses TRBV11-2 and TRBJ2-1; 9 bases fit TRBD2. The CDR3 spans 14 residues. Germline V lookup: CDR1 SGHAT, CDR2 FQNNGV. The CDR3 sequence is CISSLLAGEGEQFF. The CDR3 DNA reads as TGTATCAGCAGCCTCTTAGCGGGAGAGGGTGAGCAGTTCTTC.

About this clonotype: A junction boundary mismatches the germline segment, possibly from a read error. J is TRBJ2-7 and V is TRBV28, with a tentative D call TRBD2 (6 bases). The CDR3 runs to 16 residues. The germline CDR1 and CDR2 sequences are MDHEN and SYDVKM. CDR3 nucleotide sequence: TGCGCCAGCTATTCAAAGCCTTGCGGGGTATCCTACGAGCAGTACTTC. It encodes CASYSKPCGVSYEQYF.

Details on this clonotype: Relative to the germline gene, one junction end is altered; a read error may explain this. The V and J genes are TRBV6-5 and TRBJ2-7; D gene uncertain. The CDR3 extends over 15 amino acids. CDR1 and CDR2 (germline): MNHEY, SVGAGI. CDR3 DNA sequence: TGTGCCAACAGTTACAAGGATAGGAGCTCCTACGAGCAGTACTTC. It encodes CANSYKDRSSYEQYF.

Ten or more counts support this clonotype. The rearrangement links TRBV11-2 to TRBJ1-1; 9 bases agree with TRBD1. CDR1 is SGHAT and CDR2 is FQNNGV in the germline V gene. This CDR3 comprises 15 residues. The V and J ends lost 5 bases and 3 bases, in that order; junction bases with no gene match: 7. The CDR3 DNA reads as TGTGCCAGCAGCCCCGGGACAGGGTGGGACACTGAAGCTTTCTTT. Its translation is CASSPGTGWDTEAFF.

With regard to this clonotype: The CDR3 end shows no conserved phenylalanine or tryptophan, and so a read error is likely. It is unclear where the CDR3 begins or ends on the DNA, so no DNA is shown, and the CDR3 is as TCRdb lists it. The chain couples TRBV11-2 to TRBJ1-1. The CDR3 contains 14 residues when both ends are counted. Germline V CDR1 and CDR2: SGHAT, FQNNGV. The CDR3 region is CASRYTWGRAEAIV.

To note about this clonotype: A read error may produce the germline difference seen at one junction end. The chain is built from TRBV5-1 and TRBJ2-1; the D is unclear. Per germline, CDR1 SGHRS and CDR2 YFSETQ. CDR3 length: 11 residues. CDR3 protein: CTSSLSSEQFF. CDR3 bases: TGCACCAGCAGCTTATCGAGTGAGCAGTTCTTC.

The chain links TRBV24-1 to TRBJ2-7; possibly TRBD1 for D (6 bases). Trimming shortened V by 6 bases and J by 3 bases, and 14 bases separated the two germline ends. CDR3 length: 14 residues. Germline CDR1 reads KGHDR; CDR2 reads SFDVKD. The CDR3 DNA is TGTGCCACCAGTCGGGGACATGGGTGCTACGAGCAGTACTTC. Translated, it gives CATSRGHGCYEQYF.

The chain has TRBV10-3 and TRBJ2-1; no clear D gene. Germline CDR1 ENHRY, CDR2 SYGVKD. The CDR3 contains 14 residues. The CDR3 sequence is CVISPTASRDEQFF. The CDR3 region has the DNA TGTGTCATTAGTCCCACGGCGAGCCGGGATGAGCAGTTCTTC.

This clonotype rates as large. The rearrangement joins TRBV6-5 to TRBJ2-2, with D tentatively TRBD1 or TRBD2 (5 bases each). Germline CDR1 MNHEY, CDR2 SVGAGI. V shed 6 bases and J shed 5 bases, with 10 bases lying between them. CDR3 length: 13 residues. CDR3 loop: CASRQGRTGELFF. CDR3 sequence (DNA): TGTGCCAGCAGGCAGGGACGGACCGGGGAGCTGTTTTTT.

As to this clonotype: This CDR3 fails to terminate in the conserved phenylalanine or tryptophan, so it likely reflects a read error. The gene calls are TRBV6-5 and TRBJ1-1; D perhaps matches TRBD1 (6 bases). The CDR3 is 16 residues long. Germline V gene data show CDR1 as MNHEY and CDR2 as SVGAGI. CDR3 nucleotide sequence: TGTGCCAGTAGTTACGGGGGCAGCGGAAGAGGAATTGAAGCTTTCTAT. This codes for CASSYGGSGRGIEAFY.

This clonotype was seen a single time. One junction end does not reproduce the germline sequence, and a read error may be involved. The chain recombines TRBV12-3 or TRBV12-4 with TRBJ2-2; no clear D. The CDR3 consists of 13 residues. The DNA of the CDR3 is TGTTCCAGTAGTTTTCAGAACACCGGGGAGCTGTTTTTT. Protein sequence: CSSSFQNTGELFF.

Regarding this clonotype: A read error may account for a junction end that differs from germline. The V gene is TRBV24-1, the J gene TRBJ2-1, with D uncertain. Germline lookup yields CDR1 KGHDR and CDR2 SFDVKD. The CDR3 runs 16 residues. The CDR3 protein is CATNDIRAQNYNEQFF. CDR3 in DNA: TGCGCCACCAATGACATCCGGGCTCAAAACTACAATGAGCAGTTCTTC.